This is a list of T cell receptor beta chains from one sample in a study of identical twins. TCRdb ran MiXCR on the 5' RACE reads and lists one entry per CDR3 protein. The table includes 500,000 to 600,000 distinct CDR3 sequences, approximately 22% detected once. This same sample was also part of a study on T cells expressing NK-cell markers.

The sequenced material came from CD4+ T cells sorted from blood. The receptors stem from a woman between 18 and 29 years old in good health. Each CDR3 is given without its conserved first and last residue.

J: TRBJ1-5
V: TRBV20-1
length: 11
CDR3: SASRSPGEPQH

J: TRBJ1-6
V: TRBV5-6
length: 12
CDR3: ASSWDRSNSPLH

J: TRBJ2-1
V: TRBV7-2
length: 13
CDR3: ASSPRIQSSDEQF

J: TRBJ2-3
V: TRBV6-5
length: 12
CDR3: ASSYRYRTDTQY

J: TRBJ2-4
V: TRBV4-3
length: 14
CDR3: ASSQEGWGSGNIQY

J: TRBJ2-7
V: TRBV20-1
length: 9
CDR3: SARGWGEQY

J: TRBJ1-1
V: TRBV20-1
length: 11
CDR3: SASWGGSTEAF

J: TRBJ2-1
V: TRBV7-2
length: 15
CDR3: ASSAQGGGGSDNEQF

J: TRBJ2-2
V: TRBV29-1
length: 10
CDR3: SVELVGGELF

J: TRBJ2-3
V: TRBV20-1
length: 11
CDR3: SANPVGTDTQY

J: TRBJ2-7
V: TRBV10-2
length: 9
CDR3: ASSKPYEQY